A selection of T cell receptor beta chains follows, all from one sample in a study of blood T cell repertoires in COVID-19. Assay used: immunoSEQ multiplex PCR; TCRdb lists only in-frame clones, some missing. This sample yields over 200,000 clones, of which roughly 87% are seen a single time; about 10% belongs to the top ten. Input material: PBMCs or T cells enriched from blood (not recorded which). These receptors originate from a young man who had recovered from COVID-19. Both conserved end residues are part of each CDR3. A D gene is named only where the DNA matches it firmly. Clone size, where shown, is once, few, many, or a class for clones that have expanded.

size,J,D,V,DNA,CDR3
NA,TRBJ2-1,TRBD2,TRBV29-1,TGCAGCGTTGAAGATCGGTGGGCTAGCGGGGGGGCGTCGAATGAGCAGTTCTTC,CSVEDRWASGGASNEQFF
NA,TRBJ1-5,NA,TRBV6-1,TGTGCCAGCAGTGAAGCGGCAGGCAATCAGCCCCAGCATTTT,CASSEAAGNQPQHF
NA,TRBJ2-1,TRBD1,TRBV27,TGTGCCAGCAAATATCAGGGGGTCGATGAGCAGTTCTTC,CASKYQGVDEQFF
few,TRBJ1-1,NA,TRBV20-1,TGCAGTGCTAGAGTGGGGGCTTCAGCTTTCTTT,CSARVGASAFF
NA,TRBJ1-1,NA,TRBV18,TGTGCCAGCTCACCAACAGGGTTCACTGAAGCTTTCTTT,CASSPTGFTEAFF
NA,TRBJ1-2,NA,TRBV4-1,TGCGCCAGCAGCCAAGGGACAGAATTATTCCCCCGGCGTGGCTACACCTTC,CASSQGTELFPRRGYTF
NA,TRBJ2-5,TRBD1,TRBV3-1/TRBV3-2,TGTGCCAGCAGCCAAGGAACTAACAGGGGGTTAGGAGAGACCCAGTACTTC,CASSQGTNRGLGETQYF
NA,TRBJ2-1,TRBD1,TRBV27,TGTGCCAGCAGACAGGACAGGGGCGGAGGGGAGCAGTTCTTC,CASRQDRGGGEQFF
NA,TRBJ1-4,TRBD1,TRBV10-3,TGTGCCGCCCAGGAGGGGGCTATTGGAAAACTGTTTTTT,CAAQEGAIGKLFF
NA,TRBJ2-2,TRBD2,TRBV10-1,TGCGCCAGCAGTGCCGGACTAGCGGGACCAGTAAACACCGGGGAGCTGTTTTTT,CASSAGLAGPVNTGELFF
NA,TRBJ1-1,NA,TRBV7-3,TGTGCCAGCAGCCCGCGGGACGGCCGAGAAGCTTTCTTT,CASSPRDGREAFF
NA,TRBJ1-1,NA,TRBV10-3,TGTGCCATTGCAGGGGACAACACTGAAGCTTTCTTT,CAIAGDNTEAFF
NA,TRBJ2-7,NA,TRBV11-2,TGTGCCAGCAGCTTTGGACACTACTACGAGCAGTACTTC,CASSFGHYYEQYF
NA,TRBJ1-5,NA,TRBV19,TGTGCCAGTAAGGACCAAGTCGGGAACAAGTATCAGCCCCAGCATTTT,CASKDQVGNKYQPQHF
NA,TRBJ2-5,TRBD2,TRBV2,TGTGCCAGCAGTGAAGGGGTCCTAGCGGGGGGGCCCGGGTTAGAGACCCAGTACTTC,CASSEGVLAGGPGLETQYF
NA,TRBJ1-2,NA,TRBV5-1,TGCGCCAGCAGAAGCCAGGATAACTATGGCTACACCTTC,CASRSQDNYGYTF
NA,TRBJ1-1,NA,TRBV3-1/TRBV3-2,TGTGCCAGCAGCCAAGAGGCAGGGTCGATCGAAGCTTTCTTT,CASSQEAGSIEAFF
once,TRBJ1-4,NA,TRBV3-1/TRBV3-2,TGTGCCAGCAGCCACGGGGGGCTTAATGAAAAACTGTTTTTT,CASSHGGLNEKLFF
NA,TRBJ2-3,TRBD2,TRBV5-1,TGCGCCAGCAGCTTGGGACTGGGACTAGACAAACCGGATACGCAGTATTTT,CASSLGLGLDKPDTQYF
NA,TRBJ2-7,NA,TRBV20-1,TGCAGTGCGGCATTAGGTGGGCGGCAGTACTTC,CSAALGGRQYF
NA,TRBJ2-3,TRBD1,TRBV7-2,TGTGCCAGCAGCTTAGGCGACAGGGGGCATTCGGATACGCAGTATTTT,CASSLGDRGHSDTQYF
NA,TRBJ1-3,TRBD1,TRBV23-1,TGCGCCAGCAGTCAGCGGGACAGGGTAACAGGAAACACCATATATTTT,CASSQRDRVTGNTIYF
NA,TRBJ2-7,TRBD1,TRBV28,TGTGCCAGCAGTTTACCGGACAGGAGCTCCTACGAGCAGTACTTC,CASSLPDRSSYEQYF
few,TRBJ1-2,NA,TRBV5-6,TGTGCCAGCAGCTTGGGACCAGGGGACGGCTATGGCTACACCTTC,CASSLGPGDGYGYTF
NA,TRBJ1-2,NA,TRBV10-3,TGTGCCATCAGGTCCCAGGGTCTTAACTATGGCTACACCTTC,CAIRSQGLNYGYTF
NA,TRBJ1-1,NA,TRBV30,TGTGCCTGGAGGAGGGCGGGGACTGAAGCTTTCTTT,CAWRRAGTEAFF
NA,TRBJ2-7,TRBD1,TRBV5-8,TGTGCCAGCAGCTCCCGGGACAGGGGGCTCGACGAGCAGTACTTC,CASSSRDRGLDEQYF
NA,TRBJ2-1,NA,TRBV21-1,TGTGCCAGCAGCAAAGAGAGGGTCCCCAATGAGCAGTTCTTC,CASSKERVPNEQFF
NA,TRBJ2-7,TRBD2,TRBV11-2,TGTGCCAGCAGCTTAGGGAGCGGGAGTTCCTACGAGCAGTACTTC,CASSLGSGSSYEQYF
NA,TRBJ2-1,NA,TRBV7-6,TGTGCCAGCAGCTTAGGTCCGAGCCTCTTCTTC,CASSLGPSLFF
NA,TRBJ1-5,NA,TRBV23-1,TGCGCCAGCAGTCTCCACGGGCCCCAGCATTTT,CASSLHGPQHF
NA,TRBJ2-1,NA,TRBV14,TGTGCCAGCAGCCAATTAACGGGGGGCTATTCCCGTATGAATGAGCAGTTCTTC,CASSQLTGGYSRMNEQFF
once,TRBJ1-3,NA,TRBV28,TGTGCCAGCAGCCGAGAGGGTAACCCCTCTGGAAACACCATATATTTT,CASSREGNPSGNTIYF
NA,TRBJ1-1,TRBD1,TRBV9,TGTGCCAGCAGCGTAGCCCCGACAGGGGGCTCAACTGAAGCTTTCTTT,CASSVAPTGGSTEAFF
once,TRBJ1-2,TRBD1,TRBV10-3,TGTGCCATCAGTGGACAGGGGGGCTATGGCTACACCTTC,CAISGQGGYGYTF
NA,TRBJ2-2,TRBD1,TRBV30,TGTGCCTGGGCACAGGGGCCCGGGGAGCTGTTTTTT,CAWAQGPGELFF
NA,TRBJ1-5,NA,TRBV15,TGTGCCACCAGCAGAGGGGGACTCAGTAGCAATCAGCCCCAGCATTTT,CATSRGGLSSNQPQHF
NA,TRBJ1-3,NA,TRBV7-6,TGTGCCAGCAGCTTCGGGATAGGGGGCTCTGGAAACACCATATATTTT,CASSFGIGGSGNTIYF
NA,TRBJ2-7,NA,TRBV7-8,TGTGCCAGCAGCCTTCGGTTCTCCTACGAGCAGTACTTC,CASSLRFSYEQYF
NA,TRBJ1-1,NA,TRBV30,TGTGCCTGGAGTAATGTACACAGGGTTAACACTGAAGCTTTCTTT,CAWSNVHRVNTEAFF
NA,TRBJ1-2,TRBD1,TRBV28,TGTGCCAGCAGTTTATCGGACAGGGGCTATGGCTACACCTTC,CASSLSDRGYGYTF